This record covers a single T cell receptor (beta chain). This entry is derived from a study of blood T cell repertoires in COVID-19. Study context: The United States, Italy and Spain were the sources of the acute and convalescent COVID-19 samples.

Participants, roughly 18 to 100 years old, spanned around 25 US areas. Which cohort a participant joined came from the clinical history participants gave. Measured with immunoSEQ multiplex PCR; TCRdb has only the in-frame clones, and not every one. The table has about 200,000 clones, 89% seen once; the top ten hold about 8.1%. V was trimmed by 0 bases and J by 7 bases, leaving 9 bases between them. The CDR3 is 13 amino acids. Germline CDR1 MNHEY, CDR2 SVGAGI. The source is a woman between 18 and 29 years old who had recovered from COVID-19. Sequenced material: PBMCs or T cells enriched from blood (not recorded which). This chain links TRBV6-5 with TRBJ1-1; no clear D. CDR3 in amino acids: CASSYSDPGEAFF. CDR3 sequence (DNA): TGTGCCAGCAGTTACTCCGACCCGGGTGAAGCTTTCTTT.